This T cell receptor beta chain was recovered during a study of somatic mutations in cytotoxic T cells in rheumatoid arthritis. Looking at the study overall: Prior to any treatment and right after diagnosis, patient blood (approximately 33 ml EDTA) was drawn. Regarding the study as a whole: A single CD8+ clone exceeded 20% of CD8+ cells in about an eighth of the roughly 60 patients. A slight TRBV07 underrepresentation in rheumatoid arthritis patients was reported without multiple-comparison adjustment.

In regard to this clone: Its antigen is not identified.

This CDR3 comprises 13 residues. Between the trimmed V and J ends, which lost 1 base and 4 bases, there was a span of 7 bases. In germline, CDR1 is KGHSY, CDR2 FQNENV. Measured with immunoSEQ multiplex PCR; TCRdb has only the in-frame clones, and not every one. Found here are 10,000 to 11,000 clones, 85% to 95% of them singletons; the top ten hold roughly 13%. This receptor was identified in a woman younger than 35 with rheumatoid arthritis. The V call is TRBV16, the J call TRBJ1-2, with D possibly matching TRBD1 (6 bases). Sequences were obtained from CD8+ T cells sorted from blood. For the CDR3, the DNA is TGTGCCAGCAGCCAATTCAGGGGCTATGGCTACACCTTC. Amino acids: CASSQFRGYGYTF. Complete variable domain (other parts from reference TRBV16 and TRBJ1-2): GEEVAQTPKHLVRGEGQKAKLYCAPIKGHSYVFWYQQVLKNEFKFLISFQNENVFDETGMPKERFSAKCLPNSPCSLEIQATKLEDSAVYFCASSQFRGYGYTFGSGTRLTVV.